The rows below give T cell receptor beta chains drawn from one sample of a study of cytotoxic CD8 clonotypes in ibrutinib-treated CLL. Libraries were prepared by immunoSEQ multiplex PCR; TCRdb keeps only in-frame clonotypes and omits some of them. The table has some 150,000 clones, 80% seen once. The sequences come from PBMCs, collected after 36 months of ibrutinib treatment. The receptors derive from a human donor with chronic lymphocytic leukemia. Each CDR3 is given with its conserved first and last residue. The order of the fields is CDR3 DNA, CDR3 protein, J gene, D gene, clone size, V gene, CDR3 length. The D gene is left open where the match is weak. The listing skips clone size in some rows; elsewhere it reads once, few, many or a size class.

cdr3_nt: TGTGCCAGCAGTCCAACCAGGGGCGTAGAGACCCAGTACTTC
cdr3_aa: CASSPTRGVETQYF
j_call: TRBJ2-5
d_call: NA
clone_size: NA
v_call: TRBV11-3
cdr3_length: 14

cdr3_nt: TGTGCCAGCAGCCACGGACAGGTTGGCACAGATACGCAGTATTTT
cdr3_aa: CASSHGQVGTDTQYF
j_call: TRBJ2-3
d_call: TRBD1
clone_size: NA
v_call: TRBV16
cdr3_length: 15

cdr3_nt: TGTGCCATCAGTGGACTAGCGAGACACTACGAGCAGTACTTC
cdr3_aa: CAISGLARHYEQYF
j_call: TRBJ2-7
d_call: TRBD2
clone_size: once
v_call: TRBV10-3
cdr3_length: 14

cdr3_nt: TGTGCCAGCAGTCCGACCGGCGGGTCTGGAAACACCATATATTTT
cdr3_aa: CASSPTGGSGNTIYF
j_call: TRBJ1-3
d_call: NA
clone_size: NA
v_call: TRBV2
cdr3_length: 15

cdr3_nt: TGCAGCGGACTCGGGAGAAACACTGAAGCTTTCTTT
cdr3_aa: CSGLGRNTEAFF
j_call: TRBJ1-1
d_call: NA
clone_size: NA
v_call: TRBV29-1
cdr3_length: 12

cdr3_nt: TGTGCCTGGGGGACAGGGGCCGGCGAGCAGTACTTC
cdr3_aa: CAWGTGAGEQYF
j_call: TRBJ2-7
d_call: TRBD1
clone_size: NA
v_call: TRBV30
cdr3_length: 12

cdr3_nt: TGTGCCAGCAGTGATAGCGGGAGAGGAGGGGGATATCGAGCTTTCTTT
cdr3_aa: CASSDSGRGGGYRAFF
j_call: TRBJ1-1
d_call: NA
clone_size: few
v_call: TRBV6-1
cdr3_length: 16

cdr3_nt: TGTGCCTGGAGCCCGGCTCCAGGGAACATTCAGTACTTC
cdr3_aa: CAWSPAPGNIQYF
j_call: TRBJ2-4
d_call: NA
clone_size: once
v_call: TRBV30
cdr3_length: 13

cdr3_nt: TGTGTTGCTCTCGGGGGAGAGACCCAGTACTTC
cdr3_aa: CVALGGETQYF
j_call: TRBJ2-5
d_call: NA
clone_size: NA
v_call: TRBV6-1
cdr3_length: 11

cdr3_nt: TGTGCCAGCAGGATAGACACCCAAGAGACCCAGTACTTC
cdr3_aa: CASRIDTQETQYF
j_call: TRBJ2-5
d_call: NA
clone_size: NA
v_call: TRBV7-9
cdr3_length: 13

cdr3_nt: TGTGCCAGCAGCGTAGAAACTATGATCACAGATACGCAGTATTTT
cdr3_aa: CASSVETMITDTQYF
j_call: TRBJ2-3
d_call: NA
clone_size: NA
v_call: TRBV9
cdr3_length: 15

cdr3_nt: TGTGCCAGCAGTTACTCGGGGGGCTGGGAGACCCAGTACTTC
cdr3_aa: CASSYSGGWETQYF
j_call: TRBJ2-5
d_call: NA
clone_size: NA
v_call: TRBV6-5
cdr3_length: 14

cdr3_nt: TGCAGTGCTAGACAGGGCGCCGAGCAGTTCTTC
cdr3_aa: CSARQGAEQFF
j_call: TRBJ2-1
d_call: NA
clone_size: once
v_call: TRBV20-1
cdr3_length: 11

cdr3_nt: TGCGCCAGCAGCTTGGGGCAGAACTCTAACTATGGCTACACCTTC
cdr3_aa: CASSLGQNSNYGYTF
j_call: TRBJ1-2
d_call: NA
clone_size: many
v_call: TRBV5-1
cdr3_length: 15

cdr3_nt: TGTGCCAGCAGGGATCTGGGTACCTACGAGCAGTACTTC
cdr3_aa: CASRDLGTYEQYF
j_call: TRBJ2-7
d_call: NA
clone_size: NA
v_call: TRBV27
cdr3_length: 13

cdr3_nt: TGCGCCAGCAGTGAGTCGAAATACAATGAGCAGTTCTTC
cdr3_aa: CASSESKYNEQFF
j_call: TRBJ2-1
d_call: NA
clone_size: NA
v_call: TRBV10-1
cdr3_length: 13

cdr3_nt: TGTGCCAGCGTGACAGGGGCAACGAACACCGGGGAGCTGTTTTTT
cdr3_aa: CASVTGATNTGELFF
j_call: TRBJ2-2
d_call: TRBD1
clone_size: NA
v_call: TRBV28
cdr3_length: 15

cdr3_nt: TGTGCCAGCAGTTACTCCCGGGGCAGAGCTTTCTTT
cdr3_aa: CASSYSRGRAFF
j_call: TRBJ1-1
d_call: NA
clone_size: NA
v_call: TRBV6-6
cdr3_length: 12

cdr3_nt: TGTGCCAGCTCACCCCTAAGGACTAGCGGTAACAATGAGCAGTTCTTC
cdr3_aa: CASSPLRTSGNNEQFF
j_call: TRBJ2-1
d_call: TRBD2
clone_size: NA
v_call: TRBV18
cdr3_length: 16

cdr3_nt: TGTGCCTGGAGTGTTGGTTACGCCTCCTACAATGAGCAGTTCTTC
cdr3_aa: CAWSVGYASYNEQFF
j_call: TRBJ2-1
d_call: NA
clone_size: NA
v_call: TRBV30
cdr3_length: 15

cdr3_nt: TGTGCCAGTAGTATGGTGGGGACTGAAGCTTTCTTT
cdr3_aa: CASSMVGTEAFF
j_call: TRBJ1-1
d_call: NA
clone_size: NA
v_call: TRBV19
cdr3_length: 12

cdr3_nt: TGTGCCAGCAGCTTGGATGGGGGAACCTACGAGCAGTACTTC
cdr3_aa: CASSLDGGTYEQYF
j_call: TRBJ2-7
d_call: NA
clone_size: few
v_call: TRBV5-5
cdr3_length: 14

cdr3_nt: TGTGCCAGCAGTGGGGGAGGATCTGGAAACACCATATATTTT
cdr3_aa: CASSGGGSGNTIYF
j_call: TRBJ1-3
d_call: NA
clone_size: NA
v_call: TRBV25-1
cdr3_length: 14

cdr3_nt: TGCGCCAGCAGCACTCCTATGAACACTGAAGCTTTCTTT
cdr3_aa: CASSTPMNTEAFF
j_call: TRBJ1-1
d_call: NA
clone_size: NA
v_call: TRBV5-1
cdr3_length: 13

cdr3_nt: TGTGCCAGTATGCGGGAGGGCCTCGTCGGGGAGCTGTTTTTT
cdr3_aa: CASMREGLVGELFF
j_call: TRBJ2-2
d_call: TRBD2
clone_size: NA
v_call: TRBV19
cdr3_length: 14

cdr3_nt: TGTGCCAGCAGCGGCGTCCGAGAGGCCTACGAGCAGTACTTC
cdr3_aa: CASSGVREAYEQYF
j_call: TRBJ2-7
d_call: NA
clone_size: NA
v_call: TRBV5-6
cdr3_length: 14

cdr3_nt: TGTGCCAGCAGCAAAGTCATAAGGCTAGCGGGAAGCACAGATACGCAGTATTTT
cdr3_aa: CASSKVIRLAGSTDTQYF
j_call: TRBJ2-3
d_call: NA
clone_size: NA
v_call: TRBV21-1
cdr3_length: 18

cdr3_nt: TGTGCCAGCAGCCCGTTCGGGGGGCACATTCAGTACTTC
cdr3_aa: CASSPFGGHIQYF
j_call: TRBJ2-4
d_call: NA
clone_size: NA
v_call: TRBV7-2
cdr3_length: 13

cdr3_nt: TGCGCCAGCAGCTTGGCAGGTACTAATGAAAAACTGTTTTTT
cdr3_aa: CASSLAGTNEKLFF
j_call: TRBJ1-4
d_call: NA
clone_size: NA
v_call: TRBV5-1
cdr3_length: 14

cdr3_nt: TGTGCCAGCAGCTGGGACAGGGGGACTGAAGCTTTCTTT
cdr3_aa: CASSWDRGTEAFF
j_call: TRBJ1-1
d_call: TRBD1
clone_size: NA
v_call: TRBV7-2
cdr3_length: 13

cdr3_nt: TGTGCCAGCAGTAGCTCAACGTCGCCCCAGCATTTT
cdr3_aa: CASSSSTSPQHF
j_call: TRBJ1-5
d_call: NA
clone_size: once
v_call: TRBV6-6
cdr3_length: 12

cdr3_nt: TGTGCCAGCAGTGAAGGTGGAAACACCATATATTTT
cdr3_aa: CASSEGGNTIYF
j_call: TRBJ1-3
d_call: NA
clone_size: NA
v_call: TRBV2
cdr3_length: 12

cdr3_nt: TGTGCCAGCAGACTAGCGGGGGGAGATACGCAGTATTTT
cdr3_aa: CASRLAGGDTQYF
j_call: TRBJ2-3
d_call: TRBD2
clone_size: NA
v_call: TRBV6-5
cdr3_length: 13